The 21 T cell receptor beta chains given below trace back to one sample, sequenced in a study of OX40 agonist ivuxolimab in advanced cancers. Using immunoSEQ multiplex PCR, the repertoire was profiled, and TCRdb retains in-frame clones only, with some absent. The profile shows 13,000 or so clones, around four fifths of them singletons. Material: CD4+ or CD8+ T cells sorted from blood, obtained in a trial of the OX40 agonist ivuxolimab. The source is an adult with an advanced solid tumor such as melanoma, head and neck, liver or kidney cancer.

The chain employs TRBV30 and TRBJ2-3; TRBD2 aligns across 9 bases. This CDR3 comprises 16 residues. CDR1 and CDR2 from the germline V gene are GTSNPN and SVGIG (reference sequence). The junction had 4 bases not matched to a gene; V was cut back by 0 bases and J by 0 bases. The CDR3 spells CAWSVLGLASTDTQYF. The DNA of the CDR3 is TGTGCCTGGAGTGTGTTAGGACTAGCGAGCACAGATACGCAGTATTTT.

This clone was seen once. The chain recombines TRBV4-3 with TRBJ1-2, with 7 bases identical to TRBD1. This CDR3 spans 18 amino acids. Trimming at V came to 3 bases and at J to 8 bases, leaving 21 bases not matched to a gene. Germline lookup yields CDR1 LGHNA and CDR2 YSLEER. The CDR3 DNA follows: TGCGCCAGCAGCCACGATCTCTTATCGGGGGAGGGGGCGAGCGGCTACACCTTC. It codes for CASSHDLLSGEGASGYTF.

V is TRBV7-9 and J is TRBJ2-7; D is unclear. In germline, CDR1 is SEHNR, CDR2 FQNEAQ (reference sequence). This CDR3 has 15 residues. The V end was cut by 1 base, the J end by 0 bases, with 10 bases between. The CDR3 sequence: CASSLGIKASYEQYF. In nucleotides, the CDR3 is TGTGCCAGCAGCTTAGGGATAAAGGCCTCCTACGAGCAGTACTTC.

This clone ranks as medium-sized (0.01 to 0.1%). The chain joins TRBV11-3 to TRBJ2-1, with 11 bases aligning to TRBD1. The V gene end was trimmed by 1 base and the J gene end by 0 bases; junction bases not matched to a gene: 5. The germline CDR1 and CDR2 sequences are SGHNT and YENEEA. The CDR3 covers 18 residues. CDR3 DNA: TGTGCCAGCAGCTTAGTCTTCGGGACAGGGGGCTCCTACAATGAGCAGTTCTTC. Protein sequence: CASSLVFGTGGSYNEQFF.

This clone was detected only a few times. The genes are TRBV4-1 and TRBJ2-2; 10 nucleotides line up with TRBD2. The CDR3 runs 16 residues. The ends lost 4 bases at V and 3 bases at J; junction bases unmatched: 5. Germline V gene sequence: CDR1 MGHRA, CDR2 YSYEKL. The CDR3 reads CASSLLGTSDTGELFF. The DNA of the CDR3 is TGCGCCAGCAGCCTGCTGGGGACTAGCGACACCGGGGAGCTGTTTTTT.

V and J are TRBV15 and TRBJ2-5; D perhaps matches TRBD2 (5 bases). V gave up 2 bases and J gave up 5 bases, with 18 bases separating them. Germline CDR1 reads LNHNV; CDR2 reads YYDKDF (reference sequence). The CDR3 spans 16 residues. CDR3 region: CATSRNTGIEVETQYF. The CDR3 DNA sequence: TGTGCCACCAGCAGAAATACCGGGATCGAGGTTGAGACCCAGTACTTC.

A single count supports this clone. V gene TRBV19 combines with J gene TRBJ1-1; weak D call: TRBD1 (5 bases). This CDR3 comprises 14 residues. Germline-derived CDR1 and CDR2 are LNHDA and SQIVND (reference sequence). V dropped 3 bases and J dropped 7 bases, with 15 bases sitting between them. The CDR3 sequence: CASSIMGQGLEAFF. In nucleotides, the CDR3 is TGTGCCAGTAGTATCATGGGGCAGGGTCTTGAAGCTTTCTTT.

The chain uses TRBV18 and TRBJ2-7; D perhaps matches TRBD2 (5 bases). CDR1 and CDR2 from the germline V gene are KGHSH and LQKENI. The CDR3 sequence is 14 residues long. Trimming removed 8 bases from V and 2 bases from J, with 16 bases in between. The CDR3: CASSDTAGAYEQYF. The CDR3 DNA reads as TGTGCCAGCAGTGATACAGCCGGGGCCTACGAGCAGTACTTC.

This chain links TRBV6-4 with TRBJ2-5, with TRBD2 matching 7 bases. CDR3 length: 13 residues. Trimming cost V 7 bases and J 2 bases; bases outside gene matches: 4. CDR1 is MRHNA and CDR2 is SNTAGT in the germline V gene. CDR3 DNA sequence: TGTGCCAGCACCGGGGAGGGGCAAGAGACCCAGTACTTC. Translated, it gives CASTGEGQETQYF.

The chain joins TRBV7-9 to TRBJ2-1; TRBD2 might be the D (7 bases). Germline loops: CDR1 SEHNR, CDR2 FQNEAQ (reference sequence). With 4 bases removed from V and 4 bases from J, the gap between germline ends came to 17 bases. This CDR3 region has 16 residues. The CDR3 region has the DNA TGTGCCAGCAGCTCCGGGGGGCGTCCTACTTACAATGAGCAGTTCTTC. As protein: CASSSGGRPTYNEQFF. Looking up the rest from reference TRBV7-9 and TRBJ2-1 gives the full variable domain: DTGVSQNPRHKITKRGQNVTFRCDPISEHNRLYWYRQTLGQGPEFLTYFQNEAQLEKSRLLSDRFSAERPKGSFSTLEIQRTEQGDSAMYLCASSSGGRPTYNEQFFGPGTRLTVL.

This chain links TRBV4-2 with TRBJ2-7; 7 nucleotides match TRBD1. The germline V gene has CDR1 LGHNA and CDR2 YNFKEQ. The CDR3 runs 15 residues. J was trimmed by 11 bases and V by 4 bases; bases with no gene match: 17. The CDR3 reads CASSRALTAGTEKYF. For the CDR3, the DNA is TGTGCCAGCAGCCGCGCCTTGACCGCCGGGACAGAGAAGTACTTC.

The chain combines TRBV5-1 with TRBJ1-4; the D gene is possibly TRBD1 (5 bases). CDR1 and CDR2 (germline): SGHRS, YFSETQ. V was cut by 4 bases and J by 4 bases, with 17 bases left in between. CDR3 length equals 16 residues. DNA of the CDR3: TGCGCCAGCAGCGACCCAGGGACCGATATTAATGAAAAACTGTTTTTT. It translates to CASSDPGTDINEKLFF.

CDR3 amino acids: CASSYSVGGELFF. The CDR3 DNA follows: TGTGCCAGCAGTTACTCAGTAGGCGGGGAGCTGTTTTTT. The V call is TRBV6-5, the J call TRBJ2-2; no reliable D call. Trimming shortened V by 0 bases and J by 7 bases, and 6 bases separated the two germline ends. The CDR3 totals 13 residues. Germline assignment: CDR1 MNHEY and CDR2 SVGAGI.

The rearrangement joins TRBV18 to TRBJ2-7; tentatively, D is TRBD1 (6 bases). The CDR3 contains 16 residues. V lost 0 bases and J 2 bases, leaving 14 bases between the germline ends. Germline V lookup: CDR1 KGHSH, CDR2 LQKENI. The CDR3 reads CASSPPLLGATYEQYF. DNA for the CDR3: TGTGCCAGCTCACCACCGTTACTGGGGGCCACCTACGAGCAGTACTTC.

The chain recombines TRBV15 with TRBJ1-1; possible D gene TRBD1, 5 bases. Per the germline V gene, CDR1 is LNHNV and CDR2 is YYDKDF (reference sequence). The V and J ends lost 4 bases and 5 bases respectively, with 17 bases between them. CDR3 length: 15 amino acids. This CDR3 reads CATSKPYKGDTEAFF. In DNA, the CDR3 is TGTGCCACCAGCAAGCCATATAAAGGGGATACTGAAGCTTTCTTT.

The rearrangement joins TRBV18 to TRBJ2-1; a weak D match, TRBD2 (6 bases). This CDR3 is 15 amino acids long. V gave up 5 bases and J gave up 3 bases, with 14 bases separating them. From germline, CDR1 is KGHSH and CDR2 LQKENI. In DNA, the CDR3 is TGTGCCAGCTCAGGGACGGGGGAGAGCTACAATGAGCAGTTCTTC. Translating it yields CASSGTGESYNEQFF.

The J gene is TRBJ2-7, the V gene TRBV19; D gene ambiguous. The germline CDR1 and CDR2 sequences are LNHDA and SQIVND (reference sequence). V lost 3 bases and J 4 bases, leaving 16 bases between the germline ends. The CDR3 sequence is 15 residues long. In nucleotides, the CDR3 is TGTGCCAGTAGTATTACAGAATCGACGGATTACGAGCAGTACTTC. It translates to CASSITESTDYEQYF.

By its share, this clone is medium-sized (0.01 to 0.1%). The CDR3, as DNA: TGTGCCAGCAGCGTAATTGGACCGGCTAGCAATGAGCAGTTCTTC. Protein sequence: CASSVIGPASNEQFF. This chain links TRBV9 with TRBJ2-1; D uncertain. The CDR3 is 15 amino acids. In germline, CDR1 is SGDLS, CDR2 YYNGEE. V lost 1 base, J lost 6 bases, and 14 bases lay in between.

The rearrangement links TRBV5-6 to TRBJ2-7, with a tentative D call TRBD2 (6 bases). The CDR3 spans 13 residues. Trimming cost V 4 bases and J 7 bases, with 15 bases left between them. Germline CDR1 SGHDT, CDR2 YYEEEE. CDR3: CASSTETSEEQYF. CDR3 DNA: TGTGCCAGCAGCACAGAGACTAGTGAAGAGCAGTACTTC.

The chain links TRBV27 to TRBJ1-5; D is possibly TRBD1 (5 bases). V was clipped by 5 bases and J by 6 bases, with 14 bases between them. Germline V gene lookup returns CDR1 MNHEY and CDR2 SMNVEV (reference sequence). The length of the CDR3 is 14 residues. DNA for the CDR3: TGTGCCAGCAGTCCCCCAGGGTACGTTCAGCCCCAGCATTTT. It yields the protein CASSPPGYVQPQHF.

The chain is built from TRBV27 and TRBJ2-7; D perhaps matches TRBD1 (5 bases). The CDR3 extends over 14 amino acids. V lost 4 bases and J lost 2, with 12 bases in between. Germline V gene data show CDR1 as MNHEY and CDR2 as SMNVEV (reference sequence). The CDR3 nucleotides are TGTGCCAGCAGTTCAGACAGCATACCCTACGAGCAGTACTTC. Translation gives CASSSDSIPYEQYF.